The clone carrying this T cell receptor (beta chain) occurred a few times. In the source study's methods: Construction of a distant-metastasis classifier for papillary thyroid cancer relied on CDR3 differences across clinicopathological groups. MiXCR was used by TCRdb to re-call the PCR reads. The V and J calls were not made by the authors but by TCRdb's processing. The table records some 40,000 clones, about 14% of them present only once. The entire patient cohort was treatment-naive prior to thyroid surgery. This sample was taken from a study of metastatic and nonmetastatic thyroid tumors. The CDR3 sequence is 11 residues long. V was trimmed by 6 bases and J by 9 bases, leaving 9 bases between them.

The sequenced sample was blood. The genes are TRBV12-3 or TRBV12-4 and TRBJ2-1, with a weak D call TRBD1 (6 bases). This TCR was recovered from a female donor with papillary thyroid cancer or a benign thyroid nodule (not recorded which). Some clones in this sample may be carry-over from other donors' samples. CDR3: CASSRQAEQFF. CDR3 DNA sequence: TGTGCCAGCAGCAGACAGGCTGAGCAGTTCTTC.